This T cell receptor beta chain was found in a study of shared clonotypes between healthy human individuals. This clone was seen only a few times. Repertoires were generated with immunoSEQ multiplex PCR, while TCRdb's copy carries only in-frame clones and drops some. The sample yields about 490,000 clones, around 73% seen once. The sequencing sample was made of PBMCs. This clonotype was obtained from a woman aged 40 to 49 in good health. Some clones in this sample may be carry-over from other donors' samples.

CDR3 in amino acids: CASSPGGGWDEQYF. CDR3 bases: TGTGCCAGCAGCCCAGGGGGGGGATGGGACGAGCAGTACTTC. The chain carries TRBV5-4 and TRBJ2-7; D might be TRBD1 or TRBD2, each matching 7 bases. This CDR3 contains 14 residues. V lost 4 bases, J lost 5 bases, and 16 bases lay in between. CDR1 SGHNT and CDR2 YYREEE come from the germline V gene (reference sequence).